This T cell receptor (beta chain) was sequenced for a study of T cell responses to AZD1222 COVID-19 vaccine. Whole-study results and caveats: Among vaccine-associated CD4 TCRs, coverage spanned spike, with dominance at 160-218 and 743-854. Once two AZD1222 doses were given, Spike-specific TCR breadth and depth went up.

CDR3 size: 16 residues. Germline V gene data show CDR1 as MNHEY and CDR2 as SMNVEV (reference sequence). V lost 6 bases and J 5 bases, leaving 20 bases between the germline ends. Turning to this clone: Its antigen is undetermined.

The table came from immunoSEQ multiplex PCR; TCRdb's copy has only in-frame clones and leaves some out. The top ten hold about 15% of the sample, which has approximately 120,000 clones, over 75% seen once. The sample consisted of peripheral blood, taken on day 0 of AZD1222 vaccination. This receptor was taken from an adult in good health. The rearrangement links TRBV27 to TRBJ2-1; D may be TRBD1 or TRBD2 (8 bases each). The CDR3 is CASRPLAGQEHNEQFF. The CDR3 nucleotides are TGTGCCAGCAGACCTTTAGCGGGACAGGAACACAATGAGCAGTTCTTC.